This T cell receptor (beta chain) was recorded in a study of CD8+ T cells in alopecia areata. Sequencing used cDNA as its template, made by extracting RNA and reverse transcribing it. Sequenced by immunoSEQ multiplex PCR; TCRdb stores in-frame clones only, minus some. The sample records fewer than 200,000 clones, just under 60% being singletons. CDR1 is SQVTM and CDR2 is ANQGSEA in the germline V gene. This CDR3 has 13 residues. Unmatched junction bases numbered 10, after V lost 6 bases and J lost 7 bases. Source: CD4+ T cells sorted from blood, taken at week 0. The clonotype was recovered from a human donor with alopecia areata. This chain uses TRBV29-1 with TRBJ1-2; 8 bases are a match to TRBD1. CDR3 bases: TGCAGCGTAGGTGGACAGGGATGGGCTGGCTACACCTTC. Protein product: CSVGGQGWAGYTF.